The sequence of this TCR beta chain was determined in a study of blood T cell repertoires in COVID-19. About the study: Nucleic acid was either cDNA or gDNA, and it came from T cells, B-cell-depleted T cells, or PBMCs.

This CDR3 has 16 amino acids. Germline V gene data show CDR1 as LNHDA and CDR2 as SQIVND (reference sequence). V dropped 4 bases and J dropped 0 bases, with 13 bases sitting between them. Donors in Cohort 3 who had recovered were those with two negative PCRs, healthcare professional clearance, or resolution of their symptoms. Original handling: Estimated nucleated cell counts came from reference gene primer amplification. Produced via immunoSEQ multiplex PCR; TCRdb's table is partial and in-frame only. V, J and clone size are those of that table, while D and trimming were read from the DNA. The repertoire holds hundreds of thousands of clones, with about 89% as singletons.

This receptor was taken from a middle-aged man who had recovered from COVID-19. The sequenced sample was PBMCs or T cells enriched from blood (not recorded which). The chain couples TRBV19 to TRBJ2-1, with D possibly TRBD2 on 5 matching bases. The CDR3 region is CASSKERIGSYNEQFF. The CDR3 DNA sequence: TGTGCCAGTAGTAAGGAGCGGATAGGCTCCTACAATGAGCAGTTCTTC. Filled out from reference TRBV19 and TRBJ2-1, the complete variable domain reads DGGITQSPKYLFRKEGQNVTLSCEQNLNHDAMYWYRQDPGQGLRLIYYSQIVNDFQKGDIAEGYSVSREKKESFPLTVTSAQKNPTAFYLCASSKERIGSYNEQFFGPGTRLTVL.